Listed below are T cell receptor beta chains from one sample, sequenced in a study of T cell responses to AZD1222 COVID-19 vaccine. Sequencing used immunoSEQ multiplex PCR; TCRdb keeps in-frame clones, though not all of them. The sample contains around 140,000 clones, more than 85% of which appear only once. Sequencing used peripheral blood, obtained 28 days after the second AZD1222 dose. The receptors derive from an adult who received the AZD1222 COVID-19 vaccine. Both conserved end residues are part of each CDR3.

>TRBJ1-5|TRBV19
CASSGQQGASQPQHF
>TRBJ1-6|TRBV18
CASSLGTGNSPLHF
>TRBJ1-1|TRBV28
CASSFAGRLNTEAFF
>TRBJ2-1|TRBV5-4
CASSLKLGGHNEQFF
>TRBJ2-1|TRBV20-1
CSASRGRAPNEQFF
>TRBJ2-1|TRBV6-2/TRBV6-3
CASSEVIAGGPGNEQFF
>TRBJ2-5|TRBV27
CASSWGRDQETQYF
>TRBJ2-7|TRBV5-4
CASSYRRVSEQYF
>TRBJ1-1|TRBV7-3
CASSLQGSMNTEAFF
>TRBJ1-2|TRBV27
CASSYTGPGNGYTF
>TRBJ1-4|TRBV6-2/TRBV6-3
CASSYSTGGTNEKLFF
>TRBJ1-1|TRBV5-1
CASSSQLGTAGTEAFF
>TRBJ2-2|TRBV27
CASSLGMNTGELFF
>TRBJ1-2|TRBV7-9
CASSLAGYGYTF
>TRBJ2-3|TRBV30
CAWSGGDTQYF
>TRBJ1-4|TRBV10-3
CAIRDRVVGKLFF
>TRBJ1-4|TRBV7-8
CAAPGGIDEKLFF
>TRBJ2-2|TRBV18
CASSPRGTNTGELFF
>TRBJ1-2|TRBV7-2
CASSENQYGYTF
>TRBJ2-3|TRBV5-1
CASRTTGGRTDTQYF